This entry describes one T cell receptor beta chain. The target antigen is unknown. The CDR3 is made up of 19 amino acids. V dropped 6 bases and J dropped 0; count of bases not matched to a gene: 10. The germline gives CDR1 ENHRY, CDR2 SYGVKD. The data were taken from a study of shared clonotypes between healthy human individuals. Study conclusions and caveats: Shared across a few donors were about 4.8% of the naive CD4 clonotypes. Clonotype sharing among donors was expected to depend on sequencing depth. Only blood samples were collected, and tissue repertoires likely differ.

CD45RO-negative cells were positively selected for CCR7, leaving out terminally differentiated effector memory CD45RA+ cells. Repertoires were generated with immunoSEQ multiplex PCR, while TCRdb's copy carries only in-frame clones and drops some. In the table there are more than 550,000 clones, 90% to 95% of which are singletons. The chain is built from TRBV10-3 and TRBJ2-1; 14 bases are a match to TRBD2. The receptor's source is a young man in good health. The sequenced material came from naive CD8+ T cells sorted from blood. The CDR3 coding sequence is TGTGCCATCAGGACCGGGACTAGCGGGAGCGGTCCCTCCTACAATGAGCAGTTCTTC. This gives the protein CAIRTGTSGSGPSYNEQFF.